This T cell receptor beta chain was retrieved from a study of cytomegalovirus exposure and HLA in healthy donors. Study summary: Inside one of the first data releases sat about 85 million unique TCRs taken from HLA-typed donors.

Study conclusions and caveats: In an earlier analysis, about 87% or about 30%: the productive usage of most TCR beta V segments.

The PCR made use of 60 Vbeta and 13 Jbeta primers. Libraries were prepared by immunoSEQ multiplex PCR; TCRdb keeps only in-frame clonotypes and omits some of them. This repertoire includes roughly 110,000 clones. Germline assignment: CDR1 MDHEN and CDR2 SYDVKM. The CDR3 length is 14 residues. J lost 5 bases, V lost 5 bases, and 6 bases had no gene match. Remarks on this clone: Its antigen remains unidentified.

The receptor was isolated from a man aged 40-55 years in good health and CMV-seropositive. Sequenced: PBMCs. The chain carries TRBV28 and TRBJ2-5, with 9 positions matching TRBD2. The CDR3 is CASSIAGVRETQYF. The CDR3 DNA is TGTGCCAGCAGTATAGCGGGAGTGAGGGAGACCCAGTACTTC.